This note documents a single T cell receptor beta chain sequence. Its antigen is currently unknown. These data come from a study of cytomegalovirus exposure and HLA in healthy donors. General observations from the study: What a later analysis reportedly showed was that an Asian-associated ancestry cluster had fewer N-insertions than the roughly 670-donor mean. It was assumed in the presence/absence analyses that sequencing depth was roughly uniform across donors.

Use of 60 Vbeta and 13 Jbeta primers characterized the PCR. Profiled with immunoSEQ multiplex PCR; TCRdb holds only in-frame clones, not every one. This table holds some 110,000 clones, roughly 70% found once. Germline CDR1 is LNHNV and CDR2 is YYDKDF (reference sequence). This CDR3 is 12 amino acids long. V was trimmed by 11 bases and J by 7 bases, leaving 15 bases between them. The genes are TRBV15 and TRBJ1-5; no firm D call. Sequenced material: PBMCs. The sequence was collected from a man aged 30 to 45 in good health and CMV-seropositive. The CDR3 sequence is CALGEGVQPQHF. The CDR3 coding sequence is TGTGCCTTGGGAGAGGGTGTCCAGCCCCAGCATTTT.